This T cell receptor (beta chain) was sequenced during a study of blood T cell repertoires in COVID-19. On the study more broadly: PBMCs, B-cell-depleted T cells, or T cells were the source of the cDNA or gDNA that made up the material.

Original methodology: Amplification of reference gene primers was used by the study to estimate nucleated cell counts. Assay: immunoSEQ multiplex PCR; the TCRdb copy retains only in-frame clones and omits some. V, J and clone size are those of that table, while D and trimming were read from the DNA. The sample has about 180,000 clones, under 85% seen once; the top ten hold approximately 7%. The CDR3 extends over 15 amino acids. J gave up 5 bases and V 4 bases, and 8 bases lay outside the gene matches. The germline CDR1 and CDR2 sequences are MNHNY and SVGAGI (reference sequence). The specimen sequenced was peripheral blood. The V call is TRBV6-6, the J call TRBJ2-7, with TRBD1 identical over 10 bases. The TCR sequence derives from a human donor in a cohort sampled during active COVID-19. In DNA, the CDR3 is TGTGCCAGCAGTTTCCGGACAGGGGGGAGGGACGAGCAGTACTTC. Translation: CASSFRTGGRDEQYF.